This entry is about one T cell receptor beta chain. Its antigen remains unidentified. These data come from a study of T-cell reconstitution after alpha-beta-depleted transplantation in children. This CDR3 spans 16 amino acids. The germline V gene has CDR1 SGHAT and CDR2 FQNNGV. Trimming pared 0 bases from V and 0 bases from J, leaving 9 bases between. Preparation of the TCRbeta library was carried out with unique molecular identifiers. TCRdb independently ran MiXCR on the PCR reads; one entry per CDR3 protein. The sample yields around 94,000 distinct CDR3 sequences, around 5.9% seen once. Study-level points and caveats: Reportedly, only several hundred clones from non-depleted graft cells drove alpha-beta T-cell counts at about two months. Counts and diversity of T cells one year after transplant came mostly from newly produced T cells.

This chain connects TRBV11-2 to TRBJ2-1, with D maybe TRBD2 (6 bases). The sequence was collected from a female patient between 2 and 15 years old who had a stem cell transplant for Fanconi anemia, so the T cells may come from the graft donor. Sample: PBMCs, mostly from graft donor cells, taken 60 days after TCRalphabeta/CD19-depleted stem cell transplant. The CDR3 is CASSLEATSSYNEQFF. The DNA for the CDR3 is TGTGCCAGCAGCTTAGAAGCGACTAGCTCCTACAATGAGCAGTTCTTC.